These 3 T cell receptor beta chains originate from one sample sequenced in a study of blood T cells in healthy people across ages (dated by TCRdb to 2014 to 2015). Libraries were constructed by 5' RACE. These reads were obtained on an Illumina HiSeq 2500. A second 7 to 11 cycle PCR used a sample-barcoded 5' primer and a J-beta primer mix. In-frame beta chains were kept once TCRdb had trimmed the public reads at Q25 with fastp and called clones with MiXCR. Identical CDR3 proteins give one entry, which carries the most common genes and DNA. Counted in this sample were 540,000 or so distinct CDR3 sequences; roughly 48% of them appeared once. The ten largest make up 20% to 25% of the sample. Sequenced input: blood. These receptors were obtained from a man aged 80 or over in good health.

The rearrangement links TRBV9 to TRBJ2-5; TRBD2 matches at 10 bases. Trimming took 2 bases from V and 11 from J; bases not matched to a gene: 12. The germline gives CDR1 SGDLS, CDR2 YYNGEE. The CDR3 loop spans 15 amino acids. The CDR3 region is CASSVGTSAYNEQYF. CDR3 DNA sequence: TGTGCCAGCAGCGTCGGGACTAGCGCGTACAATGAGCAGTACTTC.

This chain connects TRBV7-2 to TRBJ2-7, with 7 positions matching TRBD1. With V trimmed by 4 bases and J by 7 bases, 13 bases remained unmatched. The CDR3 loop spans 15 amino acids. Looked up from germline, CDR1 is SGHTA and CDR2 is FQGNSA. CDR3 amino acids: CASSSGGQTYNEQYF. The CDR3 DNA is TGTGCCAGCAGCTCTGGGGGACAGACCTACAATGAGCAGTACTTC.

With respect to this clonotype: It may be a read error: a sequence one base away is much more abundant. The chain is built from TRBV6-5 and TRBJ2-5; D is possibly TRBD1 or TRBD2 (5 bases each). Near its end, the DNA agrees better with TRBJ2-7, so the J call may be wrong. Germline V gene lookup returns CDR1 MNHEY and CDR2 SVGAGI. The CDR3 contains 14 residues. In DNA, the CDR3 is TGTGCCAGCAGTCCCCGGGACCTGCACCACGAGCAGTACTTC. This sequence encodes CASSPRDLHHEQYF.